This passage covers 8 T cell receptor beta chains from one sample sequenced in a study of blood T cells in healthy people across ages. Using a J-beta primer mix together with a sample-barcoded 5' primer, a second PCR was run for about 6 to 12 cycles. MiXCR, run by TCRdb on the 5' RACE reads, gives a single entry per CDR3 protein. The sample includes over 1.5 million distinct CDR3 sequences, just under 50% of them seen just once. The sample comprised blood. These TCRs come from a woman aged 40-49 years in good health.

With respect to this clonotype: Sequence at one end of the junction differs from germline and may be a read error. The CDR3 DNA reads TGTGCCAGCAATTTAGAACCTACGGGGGGCCAAGAGACCCAGTACTTC. It specifies CASNLEPTGGQETQYF. The V gene is TRBV27, the J gene TRBJ2-5; 7 nucleotides agree with TRBD2. The CDR3 contains 16 residues. CDR1 is MNHEY and CDR2 is SMNVEV in the germline V gene (reference sequence).

A single count supports this clonotype. The rearrangement joins TRBV20-1 to TRBJ2-7; a weak D match, TRBD2 (6 bases). Germline V CDR1 and CDR2: DFQATT, SNEGSKA (reference sequence). With 0 bases removed from V and 4 bases from J, the gap between germline ends came to 19 bases. The CDR3 consists of 16 residues. CDR3: CSARDTGRGIPYEQYF. In nucleotides, the CDR3 is TGCAGTGCTAGAGATACCGGCCGGGGGATCCCGTACGAGCAGTACTTC.

This chain uses TRBV7-9 with TRBJ1-6; D gene ambiguous. Germline CDR1 is SEHNR and CDR2 is FQNEAQ (reference sequence). Trimming cost V 1 base and J 7 bases, with 11 bases left between them. The CDR3 length is 15 residues. CDR3 sequence: CASSLVSSGNSPLHF. Here the CDR3 DNA reads TGTGCCAGCAGCTTAGTCAGCAGCGGAAATTCACCCCTCCACTTT.

In its sample, this clonotype was seen a few times. This sequence joins TRBV29-1 and TRBJ2-5; TRBD2 might be the D (7 bases). V was cut by 7 bases and J by 1 base, with 16 bases left in between. The CDR3 has 14 amino acids. The germline V gene has CDR1 SQVTM and CDR2 ANQGSEA. CDR3 DNA: TGCAGCGCCGACCGGGGGGCTCCCCAAGAGACCCAGTACTTC. It codes for CSADRGAPQETQYF. The full variable domain, its missing parts supplied by reference TRBV29-1 and TRBJ2-5, is SAVISQKPSRDICQRGTSLTIQCQVDSQVTMMFWYRQQPGQSLTLIATANQGSEATYESGFVIDKFPISRPNLTFSTLTVSNMSPEDSSIYLCSADRGAPQETQYFGPGTRLLVL.

This chain joins TRBV21-1 and TRBJ1-2; the D call of TRBD1 is as the table states it, not checked on the DNA. TRBV21-1 is reported as a pseudogene. This CDR3 contains 19 residues. The CDR3 nucleotides are TGTGCCAGCAGCTTTCCTTCCGGGACAGGATCCCTAGCTAACTATGGCTACACCTTC. Its translation: CASSFPSGTGSLANYGYTF.

In this sample, this clonotype turned up a few times. This chain connects TRBV6-6 to TRBJ2-5; no firm D call. With 7 bases removed from V and 1 base from J, the gap between germline ends came to 13 bases. In germline, CDR1 is MNHNY, CDR2 SVGAGI (reference sequence). There are 14 residues in the CDR3. The CDR3 DNA follows: TGTGCCAGCAAATACGGTCAAATCCAAGAGACCCAGTACTTC. This translates into CASKYGQIQETQYF.

This clonotype was seen ten or more times. V and J are TRBV7-2 and TRBJ2-5; TRBD2 aligns across 9 bases. The CDR3 sequence is 13 residues long. Germline-derived CDR1 and CDR2 are SGHTA and FQGNSA. Trimming at V came to 0 bases and at J to 7 bases, leaving 0 bases not matched to a gene. The CDR3 loop is CASSLAAGGTQYF. The CDR3 nucleotides read TGTGCCAGCAGCTTAGCAGCGGGGGGGACCCAGTACTTC.

CDR3 sequence reads: CASSLWGAGSYEQYF. The CDR3 bases are TGTGCCAGCAGCTTATGGGGAGCGGGGTCCTACGAGCAGTACTTC. The chain has TRBV7-2 and TRBJ2-5; TRBD2 agrees at 7 bases. The J call may be in error: the DNA end matches TRBJ2-7 better. The CDR3 extends over 15 amino acids. Germline CDR1 is SGHTA and CDR2 is FQGNSA.